The 19 T cell receptor beta chains presented below share a single source sample, sequenced in a study of shared clonotypes between healthy human individuals. Data came from immunoSEQ multiplex PCR; TCRdb stores just in-frame clones and leaves some out. The sample has about 690,000 clones; around 90% are singletons. The sequenced sample was memory CD8+ T cells from PBMCs. As for subset: CD45RO+ cells pooled with CCR7-negative TemRA cells. Receptors were obtained from a young man in good health. Some clones in this sample may be carry-over from other donors' samples.

About this clone itself: A read error is possible here, since a much larger clone lies one base away. The rearrangement uses TRBV7-6 and TRBJ1-1; 11 bases fit TRBD1. Germline trimming cut 0 bases from V and 4 bases from J; bases unmatched to any gene: 1. This CDR3 spans 15 amino acids. The germline V gene has CDR1 SGHVS and CDR2 FNYEAQ. The CDR3 DNA follows: TGTGCCAGCAGCTTAGCGGGGACAGGGGGCACTGAAGCTTTCTTT. Its protein product is CASSLAGTGGTEAFF.

The chain has TRBV5-8 and TRBJ1-2; TRBD1 matches at 7 bases. Germline CDR1 reads SGHTS; CDR2 reads YDEGEE. This CDR3 region has 14 residues. Trimming at V came to 0 bases and at J to 4 bases, leaving 3 bases not matched to a gene. CDR3 sequence reads: CASSLVQGTYGYTF. The DNA of the CDR3 is TGTGCCAGCAGCTTGGTACAGGGGACCTATGGCTACACCTTC.

Of note for this clone: The same CDR3 arises from other DNA sequences in this sample as well. This chain links TRBV29-1 with TRBJ1-2; TRBD1 might be the D (6 bases). The germline V gene encodes CDR1 SQVTM and CDR2 ANQGSEA. V gave up 6 bases and J gave up 8 bases, with 10 bases separating them. The CDR3 consists of 10 residues. CDR3 in amino acids: CSVRTDGYTF. In nucleotides, the CDR3 is TGCAGCGTACGGACAGACGGCTACACCTTC.

This chain joins TRBV7-6 and TRBJ1-3; possible D gene TRBD1, 5 bases. Germline V gene sequence: CDR1 SGHVS, CDR2 FNYEAQ. V was cut by 5 bases and J by 4 bases, with 18 bases left in between. The CDR3 totals 16 residues. CDR3: CASSLNPGREGNTIYF. CDR3 in DNA: TGTGCCAGCAGCCTTAATCCAGGGCGAGAAGGAAACACCATATATTTT.

The chain employs TRBV4-2 and TRBJ2-4; 7 positions agree with TRBD1. The CDR3 spans 17 residues. Losses at the gene ends were 2 bases for V and 10 bases for J; bases not matched to a gene: 17. The V gene's germline CDR1 is LGHNA and CDR2 YNFKEQ. The CDR3 is CASSQPSRGPQGWIQYF. The CDR3, as DNA: TGTGCCAGCAGCCAACCATCGAGGGGGCCGCAAGGTTGGATTCAGTACTTC.

The chain has TRBV28 and TRBJ2-3; D might be TRBD2 (8 bases). V gave up 5 bases and J gave up 2 bases, with 29 bases separating them. This CDR3 is 20 amino acids long. CDR1 MDHEN and CDR2 SYDVKM come from the germline V gene. The CDR3 region has the DNA TGTGCCAGCAGTCTACCTACGGGACAGCCGGGACTAGATCCCACAGATACGCAGTATTTT. Its protein product is CASSLPTGQPGLDPTDTQYF.

This clone appeared many times. The rearrangement uses TRBV27 and TRBJ1-2, with TRBD1 matching 11 bases. The CDR3 consists of 13 residues. Trimming cost V 8 bases and J 8 bases; bases outside gene matches: 7. Germline assignment: CDR1 MNHEY and CDR2 SMNVEV (reference sequence). CDR3 DNA: TGTGCCAGCGGACTGGACAGGGGGCGAGGCTACACCTTC. It translates to CASGLDRGRGYTF.

There are many counts of this clone. V gene TRBV7-2 combines with J gene TRBJ2-1, with 10 bases that match TRBD2. This CDR3 region has 16 residues. Germline V lookup: CDR1 SGHTA, CDR2 FQGNSA. The trim removed 5 bases at V and 6 bases at J, leaving 10 bases unmatched. The DNA of the CDR3 is TGTGCCAGCAGCCCTAACTCTAGCGGGAGTTTCAATGAGCAGTTCTTC. Amino acid sequence: CASSPNSSGSFNEQFF.

The chain employs TRBV5-1 and TRBJ2-6, with TRBD1 matching 7 bases. V shed 5 bases and J 0 bases; nucleotides not matched to a gene: 14. The CDR3 has 19 residues. In germline, CDR1 is SGHRS, CDR2 YFSETQ. The CDR3 DNA is TGCGCCAGCAGGAACCCGGAGGTAGGACAGGTCTCTGGGGCCAACGTCCTGACTTTC. Amino acids: CASRNPEVGQVSGANVLTF.

The chain employs TRBV5-1 and TRBJ2-1; 11 bases align to TRBD1. The V segment lost 0 bases and the J segment 6 bases; nucleotides outside the gene matches: 5. The CDR3 has 16 residues. CDR1 is SGHRS, CDR2 YFSETQ, per germline. The CDR3 loop reads CASSLAWGQGGNEQFF. The CDR3 nucleotides read TGCGCCAGCAGCTTGGCTTGGGGACAGGGGGGCAATGAGCAGTTCTTC.

Comment on this clone: Additional DNA sequences in this sample encode the identical CDR3. The V call is TRBV30, the J call TRBJ2-1; D remains ambiguous. With 0 bases removed from V and 6 bases from J, the gap between germline ends came to 9 bases. CDR3 length: 13 residues. Germline V gene sequence: CDR1 GTSNPN, CDR2 SVGIG (reference sequence). The CDR3 sequence is CAWSVLRANEQFF. For the CDR3, the DNA is TGTGCCTGGAGTGTACTAAGGGCCAATGAGCAGTTCTTC.

This clone appeared once. The genes are TRBV27 and TRBJ2-3, with D hard to call. V was trimmed by 2 bases and J by 6 bases, leaving 6 bases between them. Germline V lookup: CDR1 MNHEY, CDR2 SMNVEV (reference sequence). The length of the CDR3 is 12 residues. CDR3 DNA sequence: TGTGCCAGCAGTTTAGGTTACGATACGCAGTATTTT. As protein: CASSLGYDTQYF.

The sample holds one count of this clone. The V gene is TRBV19, the J gene TRBJ1-2; 7 positions match TRBD1. Per the germline V gene, CDR1 is LNHDA and CDR2 is SQIVND (reference sequence). The CDR3 covers 15 residues. The junction had 14 bases not matched to a gene; V was cut back by 5 bases and J by 8 bases. The chain's CDR3 is CASSFRGQAARGYTF. The CDR3 coding sequence is TGTGCCAGTAGTTTCCGAGGACAGGCCGCTAGAGGCTACACCTTC.

The chain combines TRBV16 with TRBJ1-5, with D maybe TRBD1 (5 bases). From germline, CDR1 is KGHSY and CDR2 FQNENV. V lost 0 bases, J lost 7 bases, and 7 bases lay in between. The CDR3 has 13 amino acids. Here the CDR3 DNA reads TGTGCCAGCAGCCAATCGGGGGTCCAGCCCCAGCATTTT. Amino acids: CASSQSGVQPQHF.

The chain is built from TRBV9 and TRBJ2-7; 8 positions match TRBD2. This CDR3 spans 13 amino acids. Per the germline V gene, CDR1 is SGDLS and CDR2 is YYNGEE. V shed 4 bases, J shed 3 bases, and the junction held 3 bases outside the gene matches. CDR3 sequence (DNA): TGTGCCAGCAGCCCGGGGGGGGTCTACGAGCAGTACTTC. This gives the protein CASSPGGVYEQYF.

The chain recombines TRBV6-4 with TRBJ1-2; D perhaps matches TRBD1 (6 bases). The germline CDR1 and CDR2 sequences are MRHNA and SNTAGT. Trimming took 6 bases from V and 7 from J, leaving 15 bases between them. This CDR3 is 13 amino acids long. CDR3 DNA sequence: TGTGCCAGCAGGGAATGGACAGAAACTGGCTACACCTTC. It encodes CASREWTETGYTF.

This chain uses TRBV27 with TRBJ2-3; 10 nucleotides match TRBD2. This CDR3 has 18 amino acids. CDR1 is MNHEY, CDR2 SMNVEV, per germline (reference sequence). The V gene end was trimmed by 7 bases and the J gene end by 2 bases; junction bases not matched to a gene: 15. CDR3 DNA sequence: TGTGCCAGCATCCGTGGGGCTAGCGGGGGACTATACACAGATACGCAGTATTTT. Translating it yields CASIRGASGGLYTDTQYF.

This chain connects TRBV6-6 to TRBJ1-1; possible D gene TRBD1, 6 bases. Trimming shortened V by 4 bases and J by 1 base, and 13 bases separated the two germline ends. Germline V gene sequence: CDR1 MNHNY, CDR2 SVGAGI (reference sequence). This CDR3 spans 15 amino acids. CDR3 DNA: TGTGCCAGCAGTTCGCTCAGGGGCGGGAACACTGAAGCTTTCTTT. It is translated as CASSSLRGGNTEAFF.

The chain recombines TRBV4-2 with TRBJ2-1; possibly TRBD2 for D (5 bases). Germline values: CDR1 LGHNA, CDR2 YNFKEQ. V was trimmed by 0 bases and J by 12 bases, leaving 12 bases between them. This CDR3 has 13 amino acids. The CDR3 reads CASSQDRAAAQFF. In nucleotides, the CDR3 is TGTGCCAGCAGCCAAGATCGCGCAGCGGCGCAGTTCTTC.